This T cell receptor (beta chain) was captured in a study of blood T cell repertoires in COVID-19. Germline V gene sequence: CDR1 SGHTA, CDR2 FQGNSA. V lost 5 bases, J lost 6 bases, and 11 bases lay in between. The CDR3 consists of 12 residues. Assay used: immunoSEQ multiplex PCR; TCRdb lists only in-frame clones, some missing. The sample carries hundreds of thousands of clones, 81% recorded once. Sequencing was performed on peripheral blood. The receptor was derived from a woman at least 80 years old with COVID-19, enrolled during active disease. V usage is TRBV7-2 and J usage is TRBJ2-7; possible D gene TRBD1, 5 bases. CDR3: CASSPWGGEQYF. In DNA, the CDR3 is TGTGCCAGCAGCCCCTGGGGCGGCGAGCAGTACTTC.